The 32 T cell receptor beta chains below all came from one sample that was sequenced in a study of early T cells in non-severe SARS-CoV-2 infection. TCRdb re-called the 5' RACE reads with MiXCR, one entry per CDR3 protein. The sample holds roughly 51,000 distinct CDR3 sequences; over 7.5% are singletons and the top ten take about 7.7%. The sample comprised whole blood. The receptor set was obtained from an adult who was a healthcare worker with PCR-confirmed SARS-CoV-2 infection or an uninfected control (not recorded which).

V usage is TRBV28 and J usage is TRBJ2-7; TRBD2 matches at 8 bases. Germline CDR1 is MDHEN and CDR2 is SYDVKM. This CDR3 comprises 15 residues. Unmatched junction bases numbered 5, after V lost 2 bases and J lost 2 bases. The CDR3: CASSLPGGDTYEQYF. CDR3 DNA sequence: TGTGCCAGCAGTTTACCCGGGGGGGATACCTACGAGCAGTACTTC.

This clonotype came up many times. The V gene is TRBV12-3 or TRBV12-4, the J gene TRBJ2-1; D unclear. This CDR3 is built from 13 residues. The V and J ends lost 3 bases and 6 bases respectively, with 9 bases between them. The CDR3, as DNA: TGTGCCAGCAGTTTTCGGGCCGGCAATGAGCAGTTCTTC. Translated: CASSFRAGNEQFF.

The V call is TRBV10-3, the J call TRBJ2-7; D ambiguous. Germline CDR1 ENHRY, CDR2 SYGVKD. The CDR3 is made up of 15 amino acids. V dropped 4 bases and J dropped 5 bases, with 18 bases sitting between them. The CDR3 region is CAISGLPRMSNEQYF. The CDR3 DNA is TGTGCCATCAGTGGCCTCCCCCGCATGAGTAACGAGCAGTACTTC.

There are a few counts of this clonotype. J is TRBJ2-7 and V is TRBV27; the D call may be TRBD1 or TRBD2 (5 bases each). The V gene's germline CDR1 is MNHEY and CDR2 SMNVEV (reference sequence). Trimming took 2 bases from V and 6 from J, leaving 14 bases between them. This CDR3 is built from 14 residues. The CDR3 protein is CASSLVGDVSEQYF. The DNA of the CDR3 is TGTGCCAGCAGTTTAGTGGGGGATGTCTCCGAGCAGTACTTC.

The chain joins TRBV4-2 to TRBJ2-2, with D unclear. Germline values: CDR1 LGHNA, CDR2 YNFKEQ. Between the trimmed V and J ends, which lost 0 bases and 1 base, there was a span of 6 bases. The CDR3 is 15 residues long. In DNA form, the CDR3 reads TGTGCCAGCAGCCAAGATGGGTGGAACACCGGGGAGCTGTTTTTT. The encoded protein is CASSQDGWNTGELFF.

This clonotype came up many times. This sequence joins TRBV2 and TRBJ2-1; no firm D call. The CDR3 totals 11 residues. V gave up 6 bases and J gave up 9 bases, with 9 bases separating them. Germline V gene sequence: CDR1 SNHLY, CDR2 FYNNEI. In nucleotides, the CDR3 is TGTGCCAGCAGCCTAGGCCCTGAGCAGTTCTTC. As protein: CASSLGPEQFF.

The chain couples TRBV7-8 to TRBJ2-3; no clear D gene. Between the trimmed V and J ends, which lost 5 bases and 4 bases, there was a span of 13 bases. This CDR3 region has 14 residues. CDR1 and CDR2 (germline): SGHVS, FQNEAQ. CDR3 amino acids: CASSQQVFSDTQYF. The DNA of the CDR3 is TGTGCCAGCAGCCAGCAGGTTTTTTCAGATACGCAGTATTTT. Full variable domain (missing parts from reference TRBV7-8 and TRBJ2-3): GAGVSQSPRYKVAKRGQDVALRCDPISGHVSLFWYQQALGQGPEFLTYFQNEAQLDKSGLPSDRFFAERPEGSVSTLKIQRTQQEDSAVYLCASSQQVFSDTQYFGPGTRLTVL.

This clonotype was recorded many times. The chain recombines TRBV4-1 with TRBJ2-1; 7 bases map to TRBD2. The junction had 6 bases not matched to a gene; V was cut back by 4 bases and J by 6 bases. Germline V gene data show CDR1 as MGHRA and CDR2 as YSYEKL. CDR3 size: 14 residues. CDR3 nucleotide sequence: TGCGCCAGCAGCCCAAGCGGGGAGCCCAATGAGCAGTTCTTC. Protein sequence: CASSPSGEPNEQFF.

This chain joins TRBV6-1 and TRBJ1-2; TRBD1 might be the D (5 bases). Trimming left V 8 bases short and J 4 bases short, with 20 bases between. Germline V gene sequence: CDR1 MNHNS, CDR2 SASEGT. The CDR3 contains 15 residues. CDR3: CASGQTASALYGYTF. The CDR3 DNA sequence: TGTGCCAGCGGACAAACAGCTTCGGCGCTCTATGGCTACACCTTC.

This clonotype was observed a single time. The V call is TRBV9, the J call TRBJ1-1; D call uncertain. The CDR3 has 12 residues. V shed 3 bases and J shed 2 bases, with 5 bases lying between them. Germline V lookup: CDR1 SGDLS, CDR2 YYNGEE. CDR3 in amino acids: CASSEANTEAFF. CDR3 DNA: TGTGCCAGCAGCGAGGCAAACACTGAAGCTTTCTTT.

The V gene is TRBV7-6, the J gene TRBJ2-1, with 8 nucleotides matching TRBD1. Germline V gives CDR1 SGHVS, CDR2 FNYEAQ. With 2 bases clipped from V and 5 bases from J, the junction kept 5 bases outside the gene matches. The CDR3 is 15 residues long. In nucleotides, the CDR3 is TGTGCCAGCAGCTTAACGGACAGGGAGGACAATGAGCAGTTCTTC. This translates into CASSLTDREDNEQFF.

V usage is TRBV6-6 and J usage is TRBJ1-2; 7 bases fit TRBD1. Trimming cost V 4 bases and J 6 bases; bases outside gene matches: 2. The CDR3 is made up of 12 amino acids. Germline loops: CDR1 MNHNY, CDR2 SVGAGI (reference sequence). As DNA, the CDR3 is TGTGCCAGCAGTTGGGACAGAGATGGCTACACCTTC. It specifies CASSWDRDGYTF.

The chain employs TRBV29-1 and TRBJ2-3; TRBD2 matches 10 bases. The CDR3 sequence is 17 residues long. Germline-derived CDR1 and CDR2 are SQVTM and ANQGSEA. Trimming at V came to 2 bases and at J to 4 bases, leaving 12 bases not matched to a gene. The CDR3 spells CSVESSQREGPPDTQYF. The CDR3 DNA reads TGCAGCGTTGAATCCTCTCAGCGGGAGGGCCCCCCAGATACGCAGTATTTT.

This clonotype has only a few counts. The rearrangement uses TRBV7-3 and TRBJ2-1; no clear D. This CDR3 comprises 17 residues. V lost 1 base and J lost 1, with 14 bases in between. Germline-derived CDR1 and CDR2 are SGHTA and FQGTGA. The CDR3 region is CASSLRPIGPSYNEQFF. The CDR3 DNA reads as TGTGCCAGCAGCTTAAGGCCCATCGGGCCATCCTACAATGAGCAGTTCTTC.

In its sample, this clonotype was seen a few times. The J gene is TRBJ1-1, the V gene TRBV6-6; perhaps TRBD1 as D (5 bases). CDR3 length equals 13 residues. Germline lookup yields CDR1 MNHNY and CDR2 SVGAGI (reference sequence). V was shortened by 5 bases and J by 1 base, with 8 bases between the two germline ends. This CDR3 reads CASSGGRNTEAFF. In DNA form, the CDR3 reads TGTGCCAGCAGTGGGGGACGGAACACTGAAGCTTTCTTT.

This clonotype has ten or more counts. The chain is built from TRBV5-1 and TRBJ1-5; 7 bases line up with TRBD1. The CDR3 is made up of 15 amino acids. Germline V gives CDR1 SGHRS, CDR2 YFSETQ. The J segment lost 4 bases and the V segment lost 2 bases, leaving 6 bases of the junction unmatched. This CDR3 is CASSFEGAGNQPQHF. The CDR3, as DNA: TGCGCCAGCAGCTTCGAGGGGGCAGGGAATCAGCCCCAGCATTTT.

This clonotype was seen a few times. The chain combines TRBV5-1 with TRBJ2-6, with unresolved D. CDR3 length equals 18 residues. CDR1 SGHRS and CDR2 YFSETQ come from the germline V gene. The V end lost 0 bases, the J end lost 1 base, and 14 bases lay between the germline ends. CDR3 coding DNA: TGCGCCAGCAGCTTGGATGTCACCGGAACTTCTGGGGCCAACGTCCTGACTTTC. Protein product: CASSLDVTGTSGANVLTF.

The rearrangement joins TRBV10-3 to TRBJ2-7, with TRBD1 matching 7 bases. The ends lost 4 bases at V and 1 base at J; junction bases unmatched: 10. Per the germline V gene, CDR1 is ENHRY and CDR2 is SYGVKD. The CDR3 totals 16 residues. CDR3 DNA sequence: TGTGCCATCAGTGTCGAGGGGGCGAAATGGTCCTACGAGCAGTACTTC. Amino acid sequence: CAISVEGAKWSYEQYF.

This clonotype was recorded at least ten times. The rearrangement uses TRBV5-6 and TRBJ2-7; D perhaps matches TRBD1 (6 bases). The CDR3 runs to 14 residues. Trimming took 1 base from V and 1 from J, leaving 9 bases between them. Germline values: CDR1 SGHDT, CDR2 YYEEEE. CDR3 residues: CASSLPGQSYEQYF. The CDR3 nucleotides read TGTGCCAGCAGCTTGCCGGGACAATCCTACGAGCAGTACTTC.

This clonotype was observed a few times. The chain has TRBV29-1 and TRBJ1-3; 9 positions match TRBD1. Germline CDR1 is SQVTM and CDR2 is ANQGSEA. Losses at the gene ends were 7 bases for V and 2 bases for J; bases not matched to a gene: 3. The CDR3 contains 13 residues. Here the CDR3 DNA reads TGCAGCGCGGGGACAGGGACTGGAAACACCATATATTTT. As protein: CSAGTGTGNTIYF. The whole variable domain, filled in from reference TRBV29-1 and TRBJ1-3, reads SAVISQKPSRDICQRGTSLTIQCQVDSQVTMMFWYRQQPGQSLTLIATANQGSEATYESGFVIDKFPISRPNLTFSTLTVSNMSPEDSSIYLCSAGTGTGNTIYFGEGSWLTVV.

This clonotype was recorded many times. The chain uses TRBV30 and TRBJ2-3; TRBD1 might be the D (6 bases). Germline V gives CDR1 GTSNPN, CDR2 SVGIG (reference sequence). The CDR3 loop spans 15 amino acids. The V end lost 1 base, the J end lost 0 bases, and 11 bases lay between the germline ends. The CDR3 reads CAWSDRDMSTDTQYF. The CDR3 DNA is TGTGCCTGGAGTGACCGGGACATGAGCACAGATACGCAGTATTTT.

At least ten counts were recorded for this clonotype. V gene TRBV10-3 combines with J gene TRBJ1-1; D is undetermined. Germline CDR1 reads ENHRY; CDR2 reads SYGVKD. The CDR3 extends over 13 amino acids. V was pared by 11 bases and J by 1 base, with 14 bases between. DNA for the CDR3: TGTGCCGCTCACCCGCAGTCGAACACTGAAGCTTTCTTT. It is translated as CAAHPQSNTEAFF.

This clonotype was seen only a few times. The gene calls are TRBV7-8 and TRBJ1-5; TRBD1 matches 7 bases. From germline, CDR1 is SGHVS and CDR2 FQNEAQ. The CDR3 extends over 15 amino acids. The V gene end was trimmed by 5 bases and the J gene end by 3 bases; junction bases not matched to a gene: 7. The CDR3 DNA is TGTGCCAGCAGCAAGAGGACAGGCCACAATCAGCCCCAGCATTTT. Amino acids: CASSKRTGHNQPQHF.

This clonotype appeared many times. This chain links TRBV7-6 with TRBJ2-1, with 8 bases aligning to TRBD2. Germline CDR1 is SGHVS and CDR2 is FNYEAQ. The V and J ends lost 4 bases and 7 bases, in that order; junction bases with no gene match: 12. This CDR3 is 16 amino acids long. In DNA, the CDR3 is TGTGCCAGCAGCTCGCTCCCCGGGAGGGCCGATAATGAGCAGTTCTTC. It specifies CASSSLPGRADNEQFF.

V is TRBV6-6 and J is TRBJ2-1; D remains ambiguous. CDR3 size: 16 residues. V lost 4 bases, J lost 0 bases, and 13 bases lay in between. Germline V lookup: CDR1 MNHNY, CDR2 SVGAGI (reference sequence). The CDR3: CASSWNGASSYNEQFF. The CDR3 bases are TGTGCCAGCAGTTGGAACGGTGCCAGCTCCTACAATGAGCAGTTCTTC.

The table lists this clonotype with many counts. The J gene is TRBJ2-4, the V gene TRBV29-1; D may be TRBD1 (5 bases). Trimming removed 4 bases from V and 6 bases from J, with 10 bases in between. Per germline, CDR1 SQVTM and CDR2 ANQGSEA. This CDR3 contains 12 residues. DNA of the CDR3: TGCAGCGTTGGTGACAGCTTAAACATTCAGTACTTC. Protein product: CSVGDSLNIQYF. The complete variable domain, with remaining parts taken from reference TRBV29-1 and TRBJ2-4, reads SAVISQKPSRDICQRGTSLTIQCQVDSQVTMMFWYRQQPGQSLTLIATANQGSEATYESGFVIDKFPISRPNLTFSTLTVSNMSPEDSSIYLCSVGDSLNIQYFGAGTRLSVL.

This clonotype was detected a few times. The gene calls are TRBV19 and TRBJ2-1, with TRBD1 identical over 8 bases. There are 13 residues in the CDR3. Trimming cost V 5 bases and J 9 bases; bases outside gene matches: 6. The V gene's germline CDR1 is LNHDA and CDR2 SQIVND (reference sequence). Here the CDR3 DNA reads TGTGCCAGTAGTTCCTCCGGACAGGGTGAGCAGTTCTTC. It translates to CASSSSGQGEQFF.

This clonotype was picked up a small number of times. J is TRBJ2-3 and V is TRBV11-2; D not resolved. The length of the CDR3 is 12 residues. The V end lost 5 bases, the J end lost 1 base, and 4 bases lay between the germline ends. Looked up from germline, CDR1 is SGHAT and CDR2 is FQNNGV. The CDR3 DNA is TGTGCCAGCAGCGTGGGCACAGATACGCAGTATTTT. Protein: CASSVGTDTQYF.

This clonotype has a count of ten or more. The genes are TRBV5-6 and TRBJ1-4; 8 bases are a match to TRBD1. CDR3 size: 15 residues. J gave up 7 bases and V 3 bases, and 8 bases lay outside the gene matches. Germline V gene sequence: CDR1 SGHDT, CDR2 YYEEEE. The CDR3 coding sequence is TGTGCCAGCAGCTCCGGACAGGGATGGATTGAAAAACTGTTTTTT. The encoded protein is CASSSGQGWIEKLFF.

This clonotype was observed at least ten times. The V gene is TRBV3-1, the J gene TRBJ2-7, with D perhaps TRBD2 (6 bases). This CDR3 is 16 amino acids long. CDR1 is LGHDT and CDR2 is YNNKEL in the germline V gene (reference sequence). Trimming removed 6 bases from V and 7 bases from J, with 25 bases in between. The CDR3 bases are TGTGCCAGCAGTCCCCGCGGTCGTGGGGGGAGATGGGAGCAGTACTTC. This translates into CASSPRGRGGRWEQYF.

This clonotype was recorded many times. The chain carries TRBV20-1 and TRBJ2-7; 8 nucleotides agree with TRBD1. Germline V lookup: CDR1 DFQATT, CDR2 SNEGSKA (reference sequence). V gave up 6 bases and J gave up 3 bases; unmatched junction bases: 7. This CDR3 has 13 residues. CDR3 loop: CSADRGGIYEQYF. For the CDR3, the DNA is TGCAGTGCCGACAGGGGCGGGATCTACGAGCAGTACTTC.

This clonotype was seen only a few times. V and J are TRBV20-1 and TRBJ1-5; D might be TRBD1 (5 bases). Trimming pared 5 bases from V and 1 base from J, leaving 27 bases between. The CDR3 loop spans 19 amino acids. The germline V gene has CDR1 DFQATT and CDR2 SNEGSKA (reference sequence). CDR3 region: CSALRPGLGGDLSNQPQHF. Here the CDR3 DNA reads TGCAGTGCTCTTAGACCGGGACTGGGAGGGGACTTGAGCAATCAGCCCCAGCATTTT.